A single sample gave rise to the 27 T cell receptor beta chains below, sequenced in a study of T-cell reconstitution after alpha-beta-depleted transplantation in children. This sample's TCRbeta library carried unique molecular identifier barcodes. MiXCR was run by TCRdb on the PCR reads, yielding one entry per CDR3 protein. The sample lists 450,000 to 600,000 distinct CDR3 sequences, over 9.5% seen once, with around 2.2% in the top ten. Material: PBMCs, obtained before TCRalphabeta/CD19-depleted stem cell transplant. The receptor set was obtained from a child aged 2-9 years with inherited bone marrow failure, due to receive a stem cell transplant.

The CDR3 sequence is CASSDPDNEQFF. DNA of the CDR3: TGTGCCAGCAGCGATCCTGACAATGAGCAGTTCTTC. The chain uses TRBV6-6 and TRBJ2-1; unclear D gene. Trimming shortened V by 6 bases and J by 5 bases, and 8 bases separated the two germline ends. The length of the CDR3 is 12 residues. The germline gives CDR1 MNHNY, CDR2 SVGAGI (reference sequence).

This clonotype was seen repeatedly, ten times or more. The chain joins TRBV7-2 to TRBJ2-1; tentative D call: TRBD2 (6 bases). There are 17 residues in the CDR3. The germline gives CDR1 SGHTA, CDR2 FQGNSA. Trimming left V 3 bases short and J 9 bases short, with 24 bases between. CDR3 residues: CASSFLPPKTRLGEQFF. Written as DNA, the CDR3 is TGTGCCAGCAGCTTTCTCCCCCCTAAGACTAGACTAGGTGAGCAGTTCTTC. Using reference TRBV7-2 and TRBJ2-1 for the parts outside the CDR3, the full variable domain is GAGVSQSPSNKVTEKGKDVELRCDPISGHTALYWYRQSLGQGLEFLIYFQGNSAPDKSGLPSDRFSAERTGGSVSTLTIQRTQQEDSAVYLCASSFLPPKTRLGEQFFGPGTRLTVL.

This clonotype was counted at least ten times. The chain carries TRBV2 and TRBJ2-7; D is possibly TRBD1 or TRBD2 (5 bases each). The CDR3 extends over 14 amino acids. The germline V and J ends were trimmed by 4 bases and 1 base, with 11 bases remaining between them. Germline CDR1 reads SNHLY; CDR2 reads FYNNEI. As DNA, the CDR3 is TGTGCCAGCAGTGCCCTAGAGGGGTCCTACGAGCAGTACTTC. It specifies CASSALEGSYEQYF.

The chain couples TRBV12-3 or TRBV12-4 to TRBJ2-1; 8 bases match TRBD2. The CDR3 is made up of 16 amino acids. The V segment lost 5 bases and the J segment 7 bases; nucleotides outside the gene matches: 13. CDR3 in DNA: TGTGCCAGCAGTGCATCCTCGGGAGGGCCTCGGAATGAGCAGTTCTTC. Protein product: CASSASSGGPRNEQFF.

The sample holds many counts of this clonotype. The V gene is TRBV6-1, the J gene TRBJ2-2; D unresolved. The CDR3 covers 13 residues. The V and J ends lost 6 bases and 5 bases respectively, with 10 bases between them. The germline V gene encodes CDR1 MNHNS and CDR2 SASEGT. CDR3 residues: CASSPAVTGELFF. The CDR3 DNA sequence: TGTGCCAGCAGCCCCGCGGTAACCGGGGAGCTGTTTTTT.

This clonotype was seen more than once but under ten times. The V gene is TRBV5-4, the J gene TRBJ1-2; D remains unclear. The germline CDR1 and CDR2 sequences are SGHNT and YYREEE (reference sequence). The V gene lost 1 base and the J gene lost 0 bases, with 10 bases spanning the gap. The CDR3 sequence is 15 residues long. The CDR3 DNA reads as TGTGCCAGCAGCTTGATCACAACAACTAACTATGGCTACACCTTC. Protein: CASSLITTTNYGYTF.

A remark on this clonotype: This clone may be a read error of a much larger clone one base away. V and J are TRBV5-5 and TRBJ1-1; the match to TRBD1 covers 7 bases. Germline values: CDR1 SGHKS, CDR2 YYEKEE (reference sequence). The CDR3 extends over 15 amino acids. The CDR3 DNA reads as TGTGCCAGCAGGTTGGGGGGGACAGTGGACACTGAAGCTTTCTTT. Its translation is CASRLGGTVDTEAFF.

This clonotype was seen a handful of times. The gene calls are TRBV6-1 and TRBJ2-2, with 11 bases aligning to TRBD1. Germline CDR1 MNHNS, CDR2 SASEGT. The junction had 5 bases not matched to a gene; V was cut back by 6 bases and J by 5 bases. The CDR3 is made up of 15 amino acids. CDR3: CASRGQGAITGELFF. CDR3 nucleotides: TGTGCCAGCAGAGGACAGGGGGCGATTACCGGGGAGCTGTTTTTT.

This clonotype occurred many times. The V call is TRBV5-1, the J call TRBJ2-5, with D tentatively TRBD1 or TRBD2 (5 bases each). The CDR3 is 15 amino acids. From germline, CDR1 is SGHRS and CDR2 YFSETQ. The V gene lost 3 bases and the J gene lost 2 bases, with 14 bases spanning the gap. The CDR3 DNA is TGCGCCAGCAGCTCGGCCGGGACCCCTCAAGAGACCCAGTACTTC. Translating gives CASSSAGTPQETQYF.

This clonotype was seen repeatedly, ten times or more. The chain links TRBV18 to TRBJ2-2; 7 bases line up with TRBD1. Per germline, CDR1 KGHSH and CDR2 LQKENI. CDR3 length: 15 residues. The junction had 4 bases not matched to a gene; V was cut back by 3 bases and J by 3 bases. CDR3 DNA sequence: TGTGCCAGCTCACCCGGACAGGCGGACACCGGGGAGCTGTTTTTT. As protein: CASSPGQADTGELFF. Drawing the rest from reference TRBV18 and TRBJ2-2, the complete variable domain is NAGVMQNPRHLVRRRGQEARLRCSPMKGHSHVYWYRQLPEEGLKFMVYLQKENIIDESGMPKERFSAEFPKEGPSILRIQQVVRGDSAAYFCASSPGQADTGELFFGEGSRLTVL.

This chain joins TRBV18 and TRBJ2-2, with 9 bases identical to TRBD2. Germline V gives CDR1 KGHSH, CDR2 LQKENI. The trim removed 3 bases at V and 3 bases at J, leaving 5 bases unmatched. The length of the CDR3 is 16 residues. The CDR3 loop reads CASSPTLAGYTGELFF. The CDR3 DNA reads as TGTGCCAGCTCACCCACACTAGCGGGCTACACCGGGGAGCTGTTTTTT. The variable domain in full, completed from reference TRBV18 and TRBJ2-2, reads NAGVMQNPRHLVRRRGQEARLRCSPMKGHSHVYWYRQLPEEGLKFMVYLQKENIIDESGMPKERFSAEFPKEGPSILRIQQVVRGDSAAYFCASSPTLAGYTGELFFGEGSRLTVL.

This clonotype came up many times. The chain combines TRBV27 with TRBJ2-7, with 7 bases matching TRBD2. The CDR3 runs 14 residues. CDR1 and CDR2 from the germline V gene are MNHEY and SMNVEV (reference sequence). V was clipped by 2 bases and J by 5 bases; unmatched bases: 6. The CDR3 bases are TGTGCCAGCAGTTTAATGGCGGGAGTGGACGAGCAGTACTTC. It specifies CASSLMAGVDEQYF.

This clonotype was recorded many times. The CDR3, as DNA: TGTGCCAGCAGCTCAGGGACTAGCGGGAAAAAGGGGCAGTACTTC. Residues: CASSSGTSGKKGQYF. This chain links TRBV5-4 with TRBJ2-7, with TRBD2 identical over 13 bases. V shed 3 bases, J shed 9 bases, and the junction held 9 bases outside the gene matches. The CDR3 is 15 residues long. Germline CDR1 reads SGHNT; CDR2 reads YYREEE (reference sequence).

This clonotype has just a few counts. The chain recombines TRBV7-8 with TRBJ2-7; the D gene is possibly TRBD2 (5 bases). Per the germline V gene, CDR1 is SGHVS and CDR2 is FQNEAQ. V was clipped by 1 base and J by 6 bases, with 19 bases between them. This CDR3 spans 16 amino acids. CDR3 sequence: CASSLDGGFVALEQYF. The CDR3 bases are TGTGCCAGCAGCTTAGATGGCGGGTTCGTGGCCCTCGAGCAGTACTTC.

This clonotype was recorded many times. V usage is TRBV7-8 and J usage is TRBJ2-7; tentatively, D is TRBD2 (6 bases). The CDR3 totals 14 residues. Germline V gene data show CDR1 as SGHVS and CDR2 as FQNEAQ. V dropped 7 bases and J dropped 5 bases, with 18 bases sitting between them. CDR3 amino acids: CASTRDLRVHEQYF. In DNA form, the CDR3 reads TGTGCCAGCACGCGGGACCTGAGGGTCCACGAGCAGTACTTC.

This chain uses TRBV7-2 with TRBJ2-7; perhaps D is TRBD1 or TRBD2 (6 bases each). The V gene's germline CDR1 is SGHTA and CDR2 FQGNSA. Trimming took 5 bases from V and 5 from J, leaving 13 bases between them. The CDR3 is 13 residues long. The CDR3 loop is CASSVSRGDEQYF. DNA of the CDR3: TGTGCCAGCAGCGTTTCTAGGGGGGACGAGCAGTACTTC.

This clonotype was seen at least ten times. The chain joins TRBV12-3 or TRBV12-4 to TRBJ1-4; a possible D gene is TRBD1 (5 bases). Trimming cost V 5 bases and J 5 bases, with 9 bases left between them. The CDR3 runs to 13 residues. In DNA form, the CDR3 reads TGTGCCAGCAGTACAGGACGGAATGAAAAACTGTTTTTT. It codes for CASSTGRNEKLFF.

Points on this clonotype: One end of the junction is discordant with germline, which a read error may explain. The V and J genes are TRBV7-2 and TRBJ2-7, with TRBD2 matching over 13 bases. This CDR3 has 18 amino acids. CDR1 is SGHTA and CDR2 is FQGNSA in the germline V gene. The CDR3 nucleotides read TGTGCCAGCAGCAGTACTTCCGGGACTAGCGGGGCCCCCTACGAGCAGAACTTC. The encoded protein is CASSSTSGTSGAPYEQNF.

To note about this clonotype: Possible read error: a much larger clone is one base away. This chain uses TRBV9 with TRBJ1-5, with 9 bases identical to TRBD1. Germline V CDR1 and CDR2: SGDLS, YYNGEE. The CDR3 sequence is 15 residues long. The CDR3 DNA sequence: TGTGCCAGCAGCCCCGGGACAGGGTACAATCAGCCCCTGCATTTT. Translation: CASSPGTGYNQPLHF.

There are many counts of this clonotype. The rearrangement links TRBV13 to TRBJ2-3, with D perhaps matching TRBD1 (6 bases). The CDR3 extends over 16 amino acids. Germline V lookup: CDR1 PRHDT, CDR2 FYEKMQ (reference sequence). Trimming left V 1 base short and J 2 bases short, with 13 bases between. The CDR3 DNA sequence: TGTGCCAGCAGCTTAGAGGCAGGGGTCCACACAGATACGCAGTATTTT. Residues: CASSLEAGVHTDTQYF.

This clonotype has ten or more counts. This chain connects TRBV12-3 or TRBV12-4 to TRBJ2-3, with D uncertain. This CDR3 contains 12 residues. Between the trimmed V and J ends, which lost 5 bases and 7 bases, there was a span of 10 bases. CDR3 in DNA: TGTGCCAGCAGTCCCGGCCGGAATACGCAGTATTTT. Translated: CASSPGRNTQYF.

This clonotype was recorded at least ten times. The chain combines TRBV7-9 with TRBJ2-1; 9 bases map to TRBD2. V was pared by 5 bases and J by 1 base, with 3 bases of the junction left unmatched. The CDR3 is 15 amino acids. Germline V gene lookup returns CDR1 SEHNR and CDR2 FQNEAQ (reference sequence). DNA of the CDR3: TGTGCCAGCAGCGCTAGCGGGATATCCTACAATGAGCAGTTCTTC. Its protein product is CASSASGISYNEQFF. Drawing the rest from reference TRBV7-9 and TRBJ2-1, the complete variable domain is DTGVSQNPRHKITKRGQNVTFRCDPISEHNRLYWYRQTLGQGPEFLTYFQNEAQLEKSRLLSDRFSAERPKGSFSTLEIQRTEQGDSAMYLCASSASGISYNEQFFGPGTRLTVL.

This clonotype has at least ten counts. This chain joins TRBV13 and TRBJ2-7; 8 nucleotides agree with TRBD1. The CDR3 runs 14 residues. V dropped 5 bases and J dropped 6; count of bases not matched to a gene: 9. Per the germline V gene, CDR1 is PRHDT and CDR2 is FYEKMQ (reference sequence). The CDR3 DNA follows: TGTGCCAGCAGCACCGGACAGGGCAGTAGCGAGCAGTACTTC. Translating gives CASSTGQGSSEQYF.

Worth noting for this clonotype: A much larger clone differs from this one at a single base, so this may be a read error. The chain has TRBV27 and TRBJ2-2, with a possible D match to TRBD1 (6 bases). CDR3 length equals 15 residues. The germline V gene has CDR1 MNHEY and CDR2 SMNVEV (reference sequence). CDR3 nucleotides: TGTGCCAGCAGTTTTCGCAGGGGAGACACCGGGGACCTGTTTTTT. It encodes CASSFRRGDTGDLFF.

This clonotype was seen at least ten times. V gene TRBV7-2 combines with J gene TRBJ1-5; D not certain. The germline V gene encodes CDR1 SGHTA and CDR2 FQGNSA. Trimming took off 1 base at V and 7 bases at J, with 14 bases between the two ends. This CDR3 has 15 residues. The DNA for the CDR3 is TGTGCCAGCAGCTTAGTCTCCGGGTATGGCCAGCCCCAGCATTTT. Amino acids: CASSLVSGYGQPQHF.

This clonotype has a count of ten or more. The chain recombines TRBV27 with TRBJ2-1; perhaps TRBD2 as D (6 bases). V was pared by 4 bases and J by 8 bases, with 15 bases between. This CDR3 is built from 14 residues. CDR1 MNHEY and CDR2 SMNVEV come from the germline V gene (reference sequence). The CDR3 DNA sequence: TGTGCCAGCAGTTGGACGGGAGCTTCGGATGAGCAGTTCTTC. Its translation is CASSWTGASDEQFF.

The rearrangement uses TRBV12-3 or TRBV12-4 and TRBJ1-5; TRBD1 aligns across 9 bases. The CDR3 has 16 residues. Germline trimming cut 5 bases from V and 6 bases from J; bases unmatched to any gene: 11. In DNA, the CDR3 is TGTGCCAGCAGTCCAGGACAGGGGTTAGGACCTCAGCCCCAGCATTTT. Protein: CASSPGQGLGPQPQHF.